The 14 T cell receptor beta chains below were found in one sample sequenced in a study of cytomegalovirus exposure and HLA in healthy donors. The study ran its PCR with 60 Vbeta and 13 Jbeta primers. This table comes from immunoSEQ multiplex PCR, and its TCRdb copy is limited to in-frame clones, with some not included. The data hold tens of thousands of clones, with 65% to 70% observed a single time. Sequenced input: PBMCs. These receptors all stem from a male donor in good health and CMV-seropositive.

The CDR3, as DNA: TGTGCCAGCAGCTTACTAGGACAGGGGGTGGACTATGGCTACACCTTC. Translating gives CASSLLGQGVDYGYTF. The chain is built from TRBV7-9 and TRBJ1-2, with 10 bases matching TRBD1. The CDR3 extends over 16 amino acids. Germline values: CDR1 SEHNR, CDR2 FQNEAQ (reference sequence). Germline trimming cut 2 bases from V and 3 bases from J; bases unmatched to any gene: 6.

This chain links TRBV18 with TRBJ2-3; D is ambiguous. The V gene's germline CDR1 is KGHSH and CDR2 LQKENI. Trimming took off 2 bases at V and 1 base at J, with 7 bases between the two ends. The CDR3 contains 14 residues. The CDR3 sequence: CASSPLTGTDTQYF. DNA for the CDR3: TGTGCCAGCTCACCATTGACTGGCACAGATACGCAGTATTTT.

The chain couples TRBV5-4 to TRBJ1-2, with D possibly TRBD1 on 5 matching bases. Looked up from germline, CDR1 is SGHNT and CDR2 is YYREEE (reference sequence). CDR3 size: 14 residues. The ends were cut back, 4 bases at V and 4 bases at J, with 14 bases in the middle. For the CDR3, the DNA is TGTGCCAGCAGCGCCCGGGAGGGGAGCTATGGCTACACCTTC. This encodes CASSAREGSYGYTF.

This clone has a handful of counts. The chain is built from TRBV19 and TRBJ2-1; 8 positions match TRBD2. The CDR3 covers 15 residues. CDR1 is LNHDA, CDR2 SQIVND, per germline (reference sequence). With V trimmed by 6 bases and J by 4 bases, 8 bases remained unmatched. The CDR3: CASRRAGTSYNEQFF. DNA for the CDR3: TGTGCCAGTAGACGAGCCGGGACTAGTTACAATGAGCAGTTCTTC.

This clone was counted once. This chain uses TRBV9 with TRBJ2-5; 7 nucleotides line up with TRBD1. The V gene's germline CDR1 is SGDLS and CDR2 YYNGEE. The V segment lost 3 bases and the J segment 5 bases; nucleotides outside the gene matches: 10. This CDR3 has 15 residues. This chain's CDR3 is CASSALQGTVETQYF. CDR3 bases: TGTGCCAGCAGCGCCCTACAGGGGACCGTGGAGACCCAGTACTTC.

This clone was seen only a few times. The chain recombines TRBV27 with TRBJ2-3; D remains unclear. Germline-derived CDR1 and CDR2 are MNHEY and SMNVEV (reference sequence). V lost 2 bases to trimming and J lost 1 base, with 7 bases between them. The CDR3 is made up of 14 amino acids. CDR3 DNA: TGTGCCAGCAGTTTAGGGCAGCGCACAGATACGCAGTATTTT. Amino acids: CASSLGQRTDTQYF.

The chain joins TRBV7-9 to TRBJ2-5, with D maybe TRBD2 (5 bases). The J call could be wrong; TRBJ2-7 is a better fit for the DNA end. The CDR3 consists of 15 residues. Germline values: CDR1 SEHNR, CDR2 FQNEAQ (reference sequence). The CDR3 reads CASSSERWVSYEQYF. The CDR3 nucleotides are TGTGCCAGCAGCTCTGAGCGGTGGGTCTCCTACGAGCAGTACTTC.

The chain couples TRBV29-1 to TRBJ1-2; 8 nucleotides agree with TRBD1. The CDR3 contains 13 residues. The germline V gene encodes CDR1 SQVTM and CDR2 ANQGSEA. The V and J ends lost 7 bases and 5 bases, in that order; junction bases with no gene match: 9. CDR3 in amino acids: CSALGRTGYGYTF. CDR3 nucleotides: TGCAGCGCCCTTGGGCGGACAGGGTATGGCTACACCTTC.

The CDR3 DNA reads TGTGCCAGCAGCGCCTACAGGGGGCTAGCGTCGGACACTGAAGCTTTCTTT. Protein: CASSAYRGLASDTEAFF. The chain is built from TRBV9 and TRBJ1-1; 9 bases fit TRBD1. The length of the CDR3 is 17 residues. Per the germline V gene, CDR1 is SGDLS and CDR2 is YYNGEE. With V trimmed by 3 bases and J by 3 bases, 12 bases remained unmatched.

CDR3 amino acids: CASSTQSRGGNTIYF. The CDR3 DNA reads TGTGCCAGCAGTACTCAATCTCGGGGAGGAAACACCATATATTTT. The chain uses TRBV13 and TRBJ1-3; D gene ambiguous. The CDR3 contains 15 residues. V was cut by 6 bases and J by 4 bases, with 16 bases left in between. CDR1 and CDR2 (germline): PRHDT, FYEKMQ (reference sequence). Full variable domain (missing parts from reference TRBV13 and TRBJ1-3): AAGVIQSPRHLIKEKRETATLKCYPIPRHDTVYWYQQGPGQDPQFLISFYEKMQSDKGSIPDRFSAQQFSDYHSELNMSSLELGDSALYFCASSTQSRGGNTIYFGEGSWLTVV.

V and J are TRBV29-1 and TRBJ2-7; the match to TRBD1 covers 8 bases. CDR1 SQVTM and CDR2 ANQGSEA come from the germline V gene. V lost 6 bases, J lost 5 bases, and 6 bases stayed unmatched. The length of the CDR3 is 12 residues. The CDR3 spells CSVLGQGNEQYF. Here the CDR3 DNA reads TGCAGCGTCCTTGGACAGGGCAACGAGCAGTACTTC.

CDR3: CASSPSGPIKTPLHF. Written as DNA, the CDR3 is TGCGCCAGCAGCCCTTCTGGCCCAATTAAGACACCCCTCCACTTT. The chain couples TRBV5-1 to TRBJ1-6, with no clear D. V was trimmed by 4 bases and J by 11 bases, leaving 19 bases between them. The length of the CDR3 is 15 residues. The V gene's germline CDR1 is SGHRS and CDR2 YFSETQ.

The V and J genes are TRBV6-6 and TRBJ2-2, with 8 bases lining up with TRBD2. This CDR3 has 15 amino acids. V lost 6 bases to trimming and J lost 6 bases; unmatched junction nucleotides: 9. Germline values: CDR1 MNHNY, CDR2 SVGAGI (reference sequence). The CDR3 here is CASRESGRYSGELFF. As DNA, the CDR3 is TGTGCCAGCAGAGAAAGCGGGAGATATTCCGGGGAGCTGTTTTTT.

On this clone itself: Other DNA sequences in this specimen translate into the identical CDR3. The gene calls are TRBV29-1 and TRBJ1-2; tentative D call: TRBD1 (5 bases). CDR3 length: 13 amino acids. Germline lookup yields CDR1 SQVTM and CDR2 ANQGSEA. V lost 6 bases to trimming and J lost 1 base, with 12 bases between them. The CDR3 DNA reads as TGCAGCGTGGGAGGGACGGGTAACTATGGCTACACCTTC. Translation gives CSVGGTGNYGYTF.